The T cell receptor (beta chain) under discussion was sequenced for a study of blood T cells in healthy people across ages (dated by TCRdb to the mid-2010s). Regarding the complete study: In model experiments, template switching captured about one uniquely barcoded TCR beta cDNA molecule for every two T cells. Using deep sequencing normalized with unique cDNA molecular identifiers, the study measured how TCR beta repertoire diversity changes with age. Four age groups were formed from the donors: young (average roughly 15 years), middle-aged (approximately 41), aged (about 62) and long-lived (more than 75). Using the same blood draw, the study looked at two additional independent replicas of 1 million unique cDNA reads for two donors, one aged 18 to 29 and the other aged 80 or older. Study-level results and caveats: The CMV infection status of donors was not known, potentially confounding age-related changes in expanded clonotypes. Estimates of total diversity based on one million sequenced T cells were regarded as lower bounds and as underestimates. A strong correlation was found between observed TCR beta diversity and the percentage of naive T cells measured by flow cytometry. Because profiling used bulk unsorted PBMCs, naive and antigen-experienced compartments could not be compared conclusively. The long-lived group showed more naive CD4+ T cells, fewer expanded clones and increased TCR diversity than the aged group, suggesting age selection. Observed TCR beta diversity per million T cells fell roughly linearly with age, and a significant reduction was already apparent by age around 40.

Worth noting for this clonotype: Its antigen remains undetermined. No per-base quality is available; no much larger clone lies one base away.

Inclusive of the bounding cysteine and phenylalanine, the CDR3 is 17 residues long. The retained sequence is limited to the CDR3, 51 bases, with the frame set at the first base. Germline trimming amounts to 4 bases on V and 4 bases on J, with 8 as the count of junction bases outside the gene matches. CDR1 SGHRS and CDR2 YFSETQ are derived from the germline V gene. To prepare the library, 5' RACE was applied. The sample was run on an Illumina HiSeq 2500. A second PCR of roughly 6 to 11 cycles was run with a J-beta primer mix and a sample-barcoded 5' primer. A unique molecular identifier was introduced onto each TCR beta cDNA molecule by a template-switch 5' adaptor carrying 12 random nucleotides. At least 3 million CDR3-containing paired-end reads were obtained from each sample. First-strand cDNA was synthesized from all RNA with the Mint cDNA synthesis kit, primed by a TRBC-specific oligonucleotide. Following uracil-DNA glycosylase treatment, a first 18-cycle PCR with universal primers M1SS and BC2_uni_R was performed on all cDNA. As for how the authors treated the data: Normalization of each sample was performed by random selection of 1 million high-quality reads, each carrying a distinct molecular identifier. Instead of being binned into consensus sequences, reads with shared molecular identifiers were discarded. MiTCR, run with a Q25 quality threshold and the strictest error-elimination algorithm, handled CDR3 identification, clonotype clustering and error correction. A nonparametric unseen species model with Euler transformation was used to estimate lower-bound total TCR beta diversity. The public reads were reanalyzed by TCRdb: fastp trimming at Q25, MiXCR alignment, in-frame beta chains only. Every distinct CDR3 protein forms one entry, paired with its most common genes and DNA. The V and J calls reflect TCRdb's pipeline rather than the authors' work. In all, the sample holds about 800,000 distinct CDR3 sequences, and 20% to 25% of those were seen once. Under 4% of the sample belongs to the ten largest clones.

Systemically healthy Caucasian individuals from Russia, some 38 in total and aged roughly 6 to 100 years, were included as donors. Each donor gave ten milliliters of peripheral blood, collected into EDTA-treated Vacutainer tubes. Ficoll-Paque density-gradient centrifugation was used to isolate PBMCs, with at least 6.5 million per sample. Total RNA, at least 6 micrograms per sample, was extracted from PBMCs with Trizol reagent. Naive CD45RAhigh/CD27high T cell percentages were measured by flow cytometry on a PBMC aliquot from every donor. The data also belong to a second study, concerning T cells of mothers and their children. In that second paper, the authors write: Nine systemically healthy Caucasian individuals served as donors, namely three mothers together with their six children. cDNA synthesis consumed the entire amount of extracted RNA, loaded at 1.5 ug RNA in each 15 ul reaction. In the second PCR, the M1S primer added sample barcodes and 2-4 random nucleotides. More than 8 million TCR beta CDR3 reads were obtained from each mother, and some 3 million reads were obtained from each child. Thymic selection similarly shapes TCR recombination output in related and unrelated pairs, with minor effect from inherited differences. Normalized repertoire overlap was always slightly but never significantly higher in related than unrelated mother-child pairs. No persistent microchimeric T cell clones were detected, at a sensitivity of 90 to 100 clones per million clonotypes. To look for features that set related mother-child pairs apart from unrelated individuals, the researchers ran deep NGS to compare the TCR beta repertoires of mothers and children. Mothers averaged roughly 36 +/- 4 years of age and children averaged about 12 +/- 4 years. After adapter ligation with NEBNext reagents, the libraries were sequenced on Illumina HiSeq 2000 with 100+100 nt paired-end reads. To prevent cross-contamination, the mother and child libraries were prepared a month apart and were sequenced in separate runs. Between roughly 450,000 and 2,200,000 distinct TCR beta clonotypes were identified per donor. Naive TCR beta clonotypes were estimated from low-frequency clonotypes matched to each donor's FACS-determined naive share, without sorting.

The rearranged chain carries TRBV5-1 and TRBJ2-1; 13 nucleotides in the junction match TRBD2. The receptor's source is a boy younger than 18 in good health. Sequenced input: blood. CDR3 loop: CASSPDTSGRVYNEQFF. The DNA sequence is TGCGCCAGCAGCCCCGATACTAGCGGGAGGGTATACAATGAGCAGTTCTTC.